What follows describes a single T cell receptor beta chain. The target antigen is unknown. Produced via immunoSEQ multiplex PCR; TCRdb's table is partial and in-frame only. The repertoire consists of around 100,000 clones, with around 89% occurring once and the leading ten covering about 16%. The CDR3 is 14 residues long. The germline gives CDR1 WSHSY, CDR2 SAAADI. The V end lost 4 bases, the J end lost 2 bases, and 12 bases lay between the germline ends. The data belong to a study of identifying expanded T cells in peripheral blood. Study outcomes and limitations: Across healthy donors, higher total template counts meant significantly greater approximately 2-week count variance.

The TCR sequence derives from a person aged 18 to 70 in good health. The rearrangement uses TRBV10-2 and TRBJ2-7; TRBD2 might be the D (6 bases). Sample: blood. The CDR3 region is CASSVAGQPYEQYF. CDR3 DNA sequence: TGCGCCAGCAGTGTCGCGGGGCAGCCCTACGAGCAGTACTTC.